This T cell receptor beta chain was retrieved from a study of blood T cell repertoires in COVID-19. Study as a whole: Italy, Spain and the United States were the sources of the convalescent and acute COVID-19 samples.

Original data processing: Counts of nucleated cells, estimated from reference gene primer amplification, were obtained. This table comes from immunoSEQ multiplex PCR, and its TCRdb copy is limited to in-frame clones, with some not included. Clonal size and the V and J genes are those of that table, whereas D and trimming came from the DNA. Seen here are some 150,000 clones, 90% observed once, and the top ten hold more than 9.5%. The V end lost 5 bases, the J end lost 2 bases, and 13 bases lay between the germline ends. Germline CDR1 and CDR2: SEHNR and FQNEAQ (reference sequence). CDR3 length: 14 residues.

This TCR was recovered from a woman older than 75 with acute or convalescent COVID-19. The rearrangement uses TRBV7-9 and TRBJ2-7; D gene ambiguous. The sequenced sample was peripheral blood. CDR3 loop: CASSPASVPYEQYF. CDR3 nucleotide sequence: TGTGCCAGCAGCCCCGCGAGTGTTCCCTACGAGCAGTACTTC.